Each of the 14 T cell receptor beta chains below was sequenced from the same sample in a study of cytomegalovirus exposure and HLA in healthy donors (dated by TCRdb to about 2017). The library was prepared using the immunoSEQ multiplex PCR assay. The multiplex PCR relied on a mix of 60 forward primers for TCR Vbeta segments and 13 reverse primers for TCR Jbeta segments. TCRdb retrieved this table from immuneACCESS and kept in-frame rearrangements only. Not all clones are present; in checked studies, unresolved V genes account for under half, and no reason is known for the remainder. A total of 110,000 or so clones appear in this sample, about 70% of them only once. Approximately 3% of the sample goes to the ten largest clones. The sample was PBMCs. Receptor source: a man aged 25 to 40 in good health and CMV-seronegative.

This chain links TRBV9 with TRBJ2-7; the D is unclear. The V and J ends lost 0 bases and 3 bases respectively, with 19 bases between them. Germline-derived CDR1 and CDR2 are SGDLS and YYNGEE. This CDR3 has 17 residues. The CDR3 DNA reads TGTGCCAGCAGCGTAGCTTCCAGCGTCCTAATTGGCTACGAGCAGTACTTC. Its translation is CASSVASSVLIGYEQYF.

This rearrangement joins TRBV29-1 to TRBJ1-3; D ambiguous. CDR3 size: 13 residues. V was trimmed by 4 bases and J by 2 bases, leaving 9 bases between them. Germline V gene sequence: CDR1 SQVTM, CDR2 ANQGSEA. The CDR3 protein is CSVGIQAGNTIYF. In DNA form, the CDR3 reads TGCAGCGTTGGTATCCAGGCTGGAAACACCATATATTTT. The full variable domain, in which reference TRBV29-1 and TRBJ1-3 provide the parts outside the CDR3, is SAVISQKPSRDICQRGTSLTIQCQVDSQVTMMFWYRQQPGQSLTLIATANQGSEATYESGFVIDKFPISRPNLTFSTLTVSNMSPEDSSIYLCSVGIQAGNTIYFGEGSWLTVV.

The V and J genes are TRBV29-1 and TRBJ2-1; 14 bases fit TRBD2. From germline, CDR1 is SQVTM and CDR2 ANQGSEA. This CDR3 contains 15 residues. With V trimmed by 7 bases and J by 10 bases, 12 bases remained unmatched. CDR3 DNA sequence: TGCAGCGCGACCAGCGGGACTAGCGGGAGAGGAGAGCAGTTCTTC. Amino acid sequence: CSATSGTSGRGEQFF.

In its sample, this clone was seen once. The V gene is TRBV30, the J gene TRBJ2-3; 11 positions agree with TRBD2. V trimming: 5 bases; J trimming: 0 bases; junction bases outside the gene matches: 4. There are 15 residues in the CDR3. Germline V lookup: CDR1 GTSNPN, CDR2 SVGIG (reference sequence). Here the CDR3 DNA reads TGTGCCTGGCGACTAGCGGGAAGCAGCACAGATACGCAGTATTTT. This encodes CAWRLAGSSTDTQYF.

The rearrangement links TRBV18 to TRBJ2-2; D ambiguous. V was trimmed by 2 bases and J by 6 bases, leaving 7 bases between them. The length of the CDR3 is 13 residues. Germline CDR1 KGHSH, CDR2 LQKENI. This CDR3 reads CASSPSPAGELFF. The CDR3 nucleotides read TGTGCCAGCTCACCAAGTCCGGCCGGGGAGCTGTTTTTT.

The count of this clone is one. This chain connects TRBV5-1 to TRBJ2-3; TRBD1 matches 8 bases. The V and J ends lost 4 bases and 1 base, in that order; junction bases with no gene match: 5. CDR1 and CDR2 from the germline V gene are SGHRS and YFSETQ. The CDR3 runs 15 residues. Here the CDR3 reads CASSRTGLGTDTQYF. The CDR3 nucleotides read TGCGCCAGCAGCCGGACAGGGTTGGGCACAGATACGCAGTATTTT.

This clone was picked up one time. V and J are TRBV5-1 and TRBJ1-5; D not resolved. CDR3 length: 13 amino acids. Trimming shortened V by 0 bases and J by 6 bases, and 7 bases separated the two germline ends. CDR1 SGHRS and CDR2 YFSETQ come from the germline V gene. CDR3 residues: CASSLGASQPQHF. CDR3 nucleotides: TGCGCCAGCAGCTTGGGGGCAAGTCAGCCCCAGCATTTT. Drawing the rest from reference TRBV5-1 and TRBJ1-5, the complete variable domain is KAGVTQTPRYLIKTRGQQVTLSCSPISGHRSVSWYQQTPGQGLQFLFEYFSETQRNKGNFPGRFSGRQFSNSRSEMNVSTLELGDSALYLCASSLGASQPQHFGDGTRLSIL.

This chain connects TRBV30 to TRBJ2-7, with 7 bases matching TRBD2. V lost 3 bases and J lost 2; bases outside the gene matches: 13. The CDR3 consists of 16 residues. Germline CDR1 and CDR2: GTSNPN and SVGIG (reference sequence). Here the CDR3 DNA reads TGTGCCTGGAGCGGTGGGAGCGGGACGTCGCCCTACGAGCAGTACTTC. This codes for CAWSGGSGTSPYEQYF. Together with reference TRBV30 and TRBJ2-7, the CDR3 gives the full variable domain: SQTIHQWPATLVQPVGSPLSLECTVEGTSNPNLYWYRQAAGRGLQLLFYSVGIGQISSEVPQNLSASRPQDRQFILSSKKLLLSDSGFYLCAWSGGSGTSPYEQYFGPGTRLTVT.

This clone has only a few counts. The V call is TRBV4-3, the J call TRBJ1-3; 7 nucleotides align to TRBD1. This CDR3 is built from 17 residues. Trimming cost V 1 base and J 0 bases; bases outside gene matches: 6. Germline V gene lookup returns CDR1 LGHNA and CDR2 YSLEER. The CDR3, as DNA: TGCGCCAGCAGCCAAGTTGAGGGGGCAGTCTCTGGAAACACCATATATTTT. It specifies CASSQVEGAVSGNTIYF.

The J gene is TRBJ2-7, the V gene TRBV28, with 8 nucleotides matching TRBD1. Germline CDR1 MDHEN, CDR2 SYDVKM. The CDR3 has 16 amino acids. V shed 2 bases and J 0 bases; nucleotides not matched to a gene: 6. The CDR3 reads CASSLTAGGLSYEQYF. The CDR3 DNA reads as TGTGCCAGCAGTTTAACGGCAGGGGGCCTCTCCTACGAGCAGTACTTC. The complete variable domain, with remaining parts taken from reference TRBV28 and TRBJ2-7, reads DVKVTQSSRYLVKRTGEKVFLECVQDMDHENMFWYRQDPGLGLRLIYFSYDVKMKEKGDIPEGYSVSREKKERFSLILESASTNQTSMYLCASSLTAGGLSYEQYFGPGTRLTVT.

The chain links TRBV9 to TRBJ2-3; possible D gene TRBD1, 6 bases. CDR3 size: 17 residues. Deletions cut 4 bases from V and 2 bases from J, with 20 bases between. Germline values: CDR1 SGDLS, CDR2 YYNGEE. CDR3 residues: CASSSGEGVPYTDTQYF. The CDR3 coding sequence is TGTGCCAGCAGCTCAGGCGAGGGGGTACCTTACACAGATACGCAGTATTTT.

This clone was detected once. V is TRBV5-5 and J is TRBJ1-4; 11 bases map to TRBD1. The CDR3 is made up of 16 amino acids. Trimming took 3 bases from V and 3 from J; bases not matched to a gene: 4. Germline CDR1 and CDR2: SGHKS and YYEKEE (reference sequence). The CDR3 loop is CASSSDRGLANEKLFF. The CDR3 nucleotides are TGTGCCAGCAGCTCGGACAGGGGGCTAGCTAATGAAAAACTGTTTTTT.

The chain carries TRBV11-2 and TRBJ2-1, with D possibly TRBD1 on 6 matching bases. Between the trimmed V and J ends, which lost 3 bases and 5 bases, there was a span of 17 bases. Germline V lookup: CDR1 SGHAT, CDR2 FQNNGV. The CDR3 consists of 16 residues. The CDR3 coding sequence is TGTGCCAGCAGCTTCCTACAGGGAAATTCTGACAATGAGCAGTTCTTC. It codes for CASSFLQGNSDNEQFF.

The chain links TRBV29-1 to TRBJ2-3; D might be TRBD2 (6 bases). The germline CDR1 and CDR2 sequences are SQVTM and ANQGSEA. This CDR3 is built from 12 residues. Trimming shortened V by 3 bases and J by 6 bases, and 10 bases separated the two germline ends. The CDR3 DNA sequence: TGCAGCGTTGAGGAGGGGATCGATACGCAGTATTTT. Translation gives CSVEEGIDTQYF.